Below, 28 T cell receptor beta chains from the same sample are listed, as sequenced in a study of cytomegalovirus exposure and HLA in healthy donors. PCR involved 60 Vbeta and 13 Jbeta primers. Generated by immunoSEQ multiplex PCR, the TCRdb table keeps only in-frame clones and is missing some. The sample shows over 85,000 clones, about 90% of them seen only once. The sample taken for sequencing was PBMCs. These receptors all stem from a man aged 40-55 years in good health and CMV-seronegative.

This chain connects TRBV10-3 to TRBJ2-1; 11 positions agree with TRBD1. With 5 bases clipped from V and 10 bases from J, the junction kept 4 bases outside the gene matches. The CDR3 length is 13 residues. Germline V gives CDR1 ENHRY, CDR2 SYGVKD. The CDR3 reads CAISRDRGDEQFF. The CDR3 region has the DNA TGTGCCATCAGTAGGGACAGGGGGGACGAGCAGTTCTTC.

The V gene is TRBV7-9, the J gene TRBJ2-7; no definite D call. CDR3 length: 14 residues. Looked up from germline, CDR1 is SEHNR and CDR2 is FQNEAQ (reference sequence). Trimming took 4 bases from V and 1 from J, leaving 11 bases between them. The CDR3 bases are TGTGCCAGCAGCTGCTCGTCGGAGTCCTACGAGCAGTACTTC. Translated: CASSCSSESYEQYF.

This clone has only a few counts. This chain links TRBV5-1 with TRBJ2-3; 8 bases fit TRBD1. V dropped 4 bases and J dropped 4; count of bases not matched to a gene: 14. This CDR3 comprises 17 residues. The V gene's germline CDR1 is SGHRS and CDR2 YFSETQ. Here the CDR3 reads CASSQSLTGGTADTQYF. CDR3 sequence (DNA): TGCGCCAGCAGCCAATCCCTAACAGGGGGTACAGCAGATACGCAGTATTTT.

The chain couples TRBV7-9 to TRBJ2-5; 7 bases are a match to TRBD2. Germline V gives CDR1 SEHNR, CDR2 FQNEAQ (reference sequence). With 5 bases clipped from V and 2 bases from J, the junction kept 8 bases outside the gene matches. The CDR3 extends over 15 amino acids. CDR3 sequence reads: CASSPSLADQETQYF. The CDR3 DNA sequence: TGTGCCAGCAGCCCGTCGCTAGCGGATCAAGAGACCCAGTACTTC.

This clone has more than one count but fewer than ten. The chain is built from TRBV6-5 and TRBJ2-1; 9 nucleotides agree with TRBD2. The J segment lost 3 bases and the V segment lost 4 bases, leaving 7 bases of the junction unmatched. The length of the CDR3 is 16 residues. Per germline, CDR1 MNHEY and CDR2 SVGAGI. The CDR3 nucleotides read TGTGCCAGCAGTTCCCTTTGGCGGGGGGGCTACAATGAGCAGTTCTTC. As protein: CASSSLWRGGYNEQFF.

The V gene is TRBV5-1, the J gene TRBJ1-2; 10 bases map to TRBD1. The CDR3 totals 17 residues. Per germline, CDR1 SGHRS and CDR2 YFSETQ. V trimming: 6 bases; J trimming: 0 bases; junction bases outside the gene matches: 11. CDR3 region: CASTRTGGTLTNYGYTF. The CDR3 nucleotides are TGCGCCAGCACCCGGACAGGGGGGACCTTAACTAACTATGGCTACACCTTC. The whole variable domain, remainder taken from reference TRBV5-1 and TRBJ1-2, is KAGVTQTPRYLIKTRGQQVTLSCSPISGHRSVSWYQQTPGQGLQFLFEYFSETQRNKGNFPGRFSGRQFSNSRSEMNVSTLELGDSALYLCASTRTGGTLTNYGYTFGSGTRLTVV.

The chain is built from TRBV28 and TRBJ2-2, with D possibly matching TRBD2 (6 bases). CDR1 is MDHEN, CDR2 SYDVKM, per germline. Between the trimmed V and J ends, which lost 5 bases and 7 bases, there was a span of 17 bases. CDR3 length: 15 residues. The CDR3 here is CASSPGGEGRGELFF. DNA for the CDR3: TGTGCCAGCAGTCCCGGGGGAGAGGGACGCGGGGAGCTGTTTTTT.

The rearrangement joins TRBV27 to TRBJ1-6, with a weak D call TRBD1 (5 bases). The V gene's germline CDR1 is MNHEY and CDR2 SMNVEV (reference sequence). V lost 7 bases and J lost 7, with 8 bases in between. The CDR3 length is 12 residues. The CDR3 bases are TGTGCCAGCACATCAGGGAATTCACCCCTCCACTTT. Protein product: CASTSGNSPLHF.

The V gene is TRBV5-1, the J gene TRBJ2-7; TRBD1 is a possible D gene (6 bases). CDR3 length: 14 residues. Looked up from germline, CDR1 is SGHRS and CDR2 is YFSETQ. V lost 0 bases and J 3 bases, leaving 10 bases between the germline ends. CDR3 sequence (DNA): TGCGCCAGCAGCTTGGAGGACAGAAGCTACGAGCAGTACTTC. It encodes CASSLEDRSYEQYF. Complete variable domain (other parts from reference TRBV5-1 and TRBJ2-7): KAGVTQTPRYLIKTRGQQVTLSCSPISGHRSVSWYQQTPGQGLQFLFEYFSETQRNKGNFPGRFSGRQFSNSRSEMNVSTLELGDSALYLCASSLEDRSYEQYFGPGTRLTVT.

V usage is TRBV28 and J usage is TRBJ1-5, with 7 bases that match TRBD1. This CDR3 is 15 amino acids long. With V trimmed by 4 bases and J by 6 bases, 9 bases remained unmatched. Germline CDR1 is MDHEN and CDR2 is SYDVKM. The CDR3 spells CASSSLDREGQPQHF. CDR3 DNA sequence: TGTGCCAGCAGTTCACTTGACAGGGAAGGTCAGCCCCAGCATTTT.

This clone was recorded only once. This chain links TRBV7-9 with TRBJ2-3; TRBD2 agrees at 7 bases. The CDR3 has 16 amino acids. The trim removed 1 base at V and 8 bases at J, leaving 12 bases unmatched. The germline gives CDR1 SEHNR, CDR2 FQNEAQ (reference sequence). In DNA form, the CDR3 reads TGTGCCAGCAGCTTAGGGGAGGGCCCAGACAGAGGTACGCAGTATTTT. Residues: CASSLGEGPDRGTQYF.

CDR3 DNA: TGCGCCAGCAGCCGGCGGGACTACTCCTACAATGAGCAGTTCTTC. Translation gives CASSRRDYSYNEQFF. The V and J genes are TRBV5-1 and TRBJ2-1; 7 nucleotides match TRBD2. The germline V gene encodes CDR1 SGHRS and CDR2 YFSETQ. Germline trimming cut 4 bases from V and 0 bases from J; bases unmatched to any gene: 4. The CDR3 has 15 amino acids. The entire variable domain, with the rest obtained from reference TRBV5-1 and TRBJ2-1, is as follows: KAGVTQTPRYLIKTRGQQVTLSCSPISGHRSVSWYQQTPGQGLQFLFEYFSETQRNKGNFPGRFSGRQFSNSRSEMNVSTLELGDSALYLCASSRRDYSYNEQFFGPGTRLTVL.

This sequence joins TRBV5-4 and TRBJ1-2, with 7 bases identical to TRBD1. V dropped 1 base and J dropped 0; count of bases not matched to a gene: 9. The germline gives CDR1 SGHNT, CDR2 YYREEE (reference sequence). The CDR3 runs 17 residues. This CDR3 is CASSLFRGIQTNYGYTF. The CDR3 nucleotides read TGTGCCAGCAGCTTGTTCAGGGGGATACAAACTAACTATGGCTACACCTTC.

The chain links TRBV15 to TRBJ2-1, with 13 nucleotides matching TRBD2. Per the germline V gene, CDR1 is LNHNV and CDR2 is YYDKDF (reference sequence). V lost 5 bases and J lost 0; bases outside the gene matches: 10. The CDR3 is 19 amino acids. CDR3 sequence: CATSVRGLAGISSYNEQFF. The CDR3, as DNA: TGTGCCACCAGCGTTAGGGGACTAGCGGGGATAAGCTCCTACAATGAGCAGTTCTTC.

V gene TRBV25-1 combines with J gene TRBJ1-2; no clear D. V was trimmed by 1 base and J by 2 bases, leaving 8 bases between them. The germline V gene has CDR1 MGHDK and CDR2 SYGVNS. The CDR3 length is 14 residues. CDR3: CASSESYSNYGYTF. The CDR3 region has the DNA TGTGCCAGCAGTGAATCATATAGCAACTATGGCTACACCTTC.

DNA of the CDR3: TGTGCCAGCAGCTTGTTGATCGTGGACAGGGGGCGAAGTACGCAGTATTTT. This codes for CASSLLIVDRGRSTQYF. The gene calls are TRBV5-4 and TRBJ2-3, with 11 nucleotides matching TRBD1. Per the germline V gene, CDR1 is SGHNT and CDR2 is YYREEE (reference sequence). J was trimmed by 8 bases and V by 1 base; bases with no gene match: 12. The CDR3 extends over 17 amino acids.

The J gene is TRBJ1-1, the V gene TRBV2; D is unresolved. Germline CDR1 is SNHLY and CDR2 is FYNNEI. The V end lost 4 bases, the J end lost 5 bases, and 14 bases lay between the germline ends. The CDR3 covers 14 residues. This CDR3 is CASSATTDKTEAFF. CDR3 sequence (DNA): TGTGCCAGCAGTGCCACAACTGACAAGACTGAAGCTTTCTTT.

The rearrangement links TRBV4-1 to TRBJ1-2, with D uncertain. CDR3 length equals 16 residues. Germline V gives CDR1 MGHRA, CDR2 YSYEKL. V dropped 1 base and J dropped 4 bases, with 16 bases sitting between them. CDR3 loop: CASSQAPAAILYGYTF. In DNA, the CDR3 is TGCGCCAGCAGCCAAGCCCCGGCAGCGATCCTCTATGGCTACACCTTC.

The chain is built from TRBV7-9 and TRBJ2-4, with TRBD1 identical over 7 bases. This CDR3 has 12 amino acids. After removal of 5 bases from V and 8 bases from J, the junction contained 3 bases not matched to a gene. CDR1 SEHNR and CDR2 FQNEAQ come from the germline V gene (reference sequence). CDR3 sequence: CASSTQGYIQYF. In DNA, the CDR3 is TGTGCCAGCAGCACACAGGGGTACATTCAGTACTTC.

This chain joins TRBV19 and TRBJ1-5; D remains ambiguous. The germline CDR1 and CDR2 sequences are LNHDA and SQIVND (reference sequence). This CDR3 is 15 amino acids long. Trimming left V 3 bases short and J 3 bases short, with 12 bases between. The CDR3 reads CASSMEGIHNQPQHF. In nucleotides, the CDR3 is TGTGCCAGTAGTATGGAGGGAATCCACAATCAGCCCCAGCATTTT. The entire variable domain, with the rest obtained from reference TRBV19 and TRBJ1-5, is as follows: DGGITQSPKYLFRKEGQNVTLSCEQNLNHDAMYWYRQDPGQGLRLIYYSQIVNDFQKGDIAEGYSVSREKKESFPLTVTSAQKNPTAFYLCASSMEGIHNQPQHFGDGTRLSIL.

The chain is built from TRBV29-1 and TRBJ2-1; D is ambiguous. Trimming shortened V by 7 bases and J by 0 bases, and 13 bases separated the two germline ends. The CDR3 is 14 amino acids. The germline V gene encodes CDR1 SQVTM and CDR2 ANQGSEA. CDR3 residues: CSAVTPRSYNEQFF. The CDR3 DNA sequence: TGCAGCGCCGTTACACCCCGCTCCTACAATGAGCAGTTCTTC.

This clone was recorded a few times. The rearrangement links TRBV5-1 to TRBJ1-1; tentative D call: TRBD1 (5 bases). The CDR3 is 14 amino acids. Trimming removed 1 base from V and 1 base from J, with 8 bases in between. Germline V gives CDR1 SGHRS, CDR2 YFSETQ. The CDR3 here is CASSLSDTNTEAFF. The CDR3 DNA is TGCGCCAGCAGCTTGTCGGACACGAACACTGAAGCTTTCTTT.

This chain links TRBV18 with TRBJ1-5; 10 bases line up with TRBD1. Germline V lookup: CDR1 KGHSH, CDR2 LQKENI. J was trimmed by 7 bases and V by 3 bases; bases with no gene match: 3. This CDR3 contains 14 residues. DNA for the CDR3: TGTGCCAGCTCACCCGGGACAGGGGACCAGCCCCAGCATTTT. The encoded protein is CASSPGTGDQPQHF. The whole variable domain, filled in from reference TRBV18 and TRBJ1-5, reads NAGVMQNPRHLVRRRGQEARLRCSPMKGHSHVYWYRQLPEEGLKFMVYLQKENIIDESGMPKERFSAEFPKEGPSILRIQQVVRGDSAAYFCASSPGTGDQPQHFGDGTRLSIL.

The J gene is TRBJ2-3, the V gene TRBV27; TRBD2 agrees at 8 bases. The CDR3 spans 17 residues. With V trimmed by 2 bases and J by 3 bases, 10 bases remained unmatched. Germline V CDR1 and CDR2: MNHEY, SMNVEV (reference sequence). CDR3 protein: CASSLMGRAGATDTQYF. The CDR3 DNA follows: TGTGCCAGCAGTTTAATGGGCCGAGCGGGGGCAACAGATACGCAGTATTTT.

This chain connects TRBV5-1 to TRBJ1-2; D unclear. The CDR3 totals 16 residues. V gave up 0 bases and J gave up 8 bases, with 20 bases separating them. The germline V gene encodes CDR1 SGHRS and CDR2 YFSETQ. The CDR3 DNA reads TGCGCCAGCAGCTTGGCAGTCGGAGGACCTTTAGGAGGCTACACCTTC. This gives the protein CASSLAVGGPLGGYTF. The full variable domain, rest sourced from reference TRBV5-1 and TRBJ1-2, is KAGVTQTPRYLIKTRGQQVTLSCSPISGHRSVSWYQQTPGQGLQFLFEYFSETQRNKGNFPGRFSGRQFSNSRSEMNVSTLELGDSALYLCASSLAVGGPLGGYTFGSGTRLTVV.

A single count supports this clone. The rearrangement joins TRBV7-9 to TRBJ2-1; 9 nucleotides align to TRBD1. The V segment lost 5 bases and the J segment 8 bases; nucleotides outside the gene matches: 10. CDR1 and CDR2 from the germline V gene are SEHNR and FQNEAQ (reference sequence). The CDR3 length is 15 residues. CDR3 in amino acids: CASSGTGKFIDEQFF. The CDR3 DNA is TGTGCCAGCAGCGGGACAGGGAAATTTATCGATGAGCAGTTCTTC.

This chain uses TRBV7-2 with TRBJ2-3, with D tentatively TRBD1 (6 bases). CDR1 and CDR2 (germline): SGHTA, FQGNSA. V was trimmed by 2 bases and J by 4 bases, leaving 13 bases between them. The CDR3 has 15 residues. CDR3 DNA sequence: TGTGCCAGCAGCTTACTTGGGGGCCAGGCAGATACGCAGTATTTT. As protein: CASSLLGGQADTQYF.

This chain connects TRBV4-1 to TRBJ1-1, with 7 bases fitting TRBD1. Germline loops: CDR1 MGHRA, CDR2 YSYEKL. Unmatched junction bases numbered 12, after V lost 3 bases and J lost 11 bases. There are 14 residues in the CDR3. CDR3 loop: CASSQGRRGQEAFF. The CDR3 bases are TGCGCCAGCAGCCAGGGGAGGAGGGGGCAGGAGGCTTTCTTT.